This T cell receptor beta chain was obtained from a study of shared T cell receptors in the human thymus. This CDR3 is built from 13 residues. Germline V CDR1 and CDR2: SQVTM, ANQGSEA. Trimming stripped 6 bases from V and 4 bases from J, with 15 bases between. Profiling relied on immunoSEQ multiplex PCR, and the TCRdb table lists in-frame clones only, not all of them. The repertoire includes under 850,000 clones, approximately 87% of them detected once, and around 0.01% sits in the top ten. In addition, the sample was reused for a study of human thymus T cells. This second study notes: In corrective heart surgery, resections were taken, and these provided the thymus tissue.

The sequenced sample was thymocytes. The clonotype was recovered from a boy under two years old with a congenital heart defect. The chain joins TRBV29-1 to TRBJ1-2, with a tentative D call TRBD1 (6 bases). DNA of the CDR3: TGCAGCGTGGAGGACGGGACAACCTATGGCTACACCTTC. Its protein product is CSVEDGTTYGYTF.